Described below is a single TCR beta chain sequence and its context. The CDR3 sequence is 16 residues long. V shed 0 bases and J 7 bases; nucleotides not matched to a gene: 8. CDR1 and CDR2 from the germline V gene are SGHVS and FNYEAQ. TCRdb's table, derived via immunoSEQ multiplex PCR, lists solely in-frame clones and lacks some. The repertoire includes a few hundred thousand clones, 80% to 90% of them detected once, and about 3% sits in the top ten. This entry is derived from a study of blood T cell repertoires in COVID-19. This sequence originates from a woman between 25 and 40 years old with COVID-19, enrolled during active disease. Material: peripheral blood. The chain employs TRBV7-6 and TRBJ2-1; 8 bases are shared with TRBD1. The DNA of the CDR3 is TGTGCCAGCAGCTTAGCGAAGCAGGGGGCTAGGAATGAGCAGTTCTTC. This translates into CASSLAKQGARNEQFF.